The 27 T cell receptor beta chains given below trace back to one sample, sequenced in a study of PD-L1 blockade in urothelial cancer. Time point of the sample: pretreatment peripheral blood. Sequenced by immunoSEQ multiplex PCR; TCRdb stores in-frame clones only, minus some. The sample carries around 68,000 clones, approximately 78% recorded once. Here the sequenced sample was PBMCs, taken around atezolizumab (anti-PD-L1) treatment. The receptor source for this set is a man aged 70-80 years with urothelial cancer.

This clone was seen more than once but under ten times. Other DNA sequences of this sample code for an identical CDR3. The chain employs TRBV27 and TRBJ2-1, with TRBD2 matching over 8 bases. The length of the CDR3 is 15 residues. With 2 bases clipped from V and 2 bases from J, the junction kept 2 bases outside the gene matches. Germline CDR1 and CDR2: MNHEY and SMNVEV (reference sequence). CDR3 sequence: CASSLAGGPYNEQFF. The CDR3 DNA is TGTGCCAGCAGTTTAGCGGGAGGTCCCTACAATGAGCAGTTCTTC.

This chain connects TRBV4-1 to TRBJ1-1; TRBD1 matches at 9 bases. CDR3 length: 16 amino acids. The germline gives CDR1 MGHRA, CDR2 YSYEKL. V lost 5 bases to trimming and J lost 1 base; unmatched junction nucleotides: 8. CDR3 sequence (DNA): TGCGCCAGCAGCGTCGCCCCGGGACAGGGGAACACTGAAGCTTTCTTT. Translating it yields CASSVAPGQGNTEAFF.

The chain couples TRBV5-8 to TRBJ2-5; a possible D gene is TRBD2 (6 bases). The V gene's germline CDR1 is SGHTS and CDR2 YDEGEE. CDR3 size: 14 residues. V lost 2 bases, J lost 4 bases, and 12 bases lay in between. The CDR3 sequence is CASSFRGIGETQYF. CDR3 nucleotides: TGTGCCAGCAGCTTCCGGGGGATCGGAGAGACCCAGTACTTC. Variable domain in full (rest from reference TRBV5-8 and TRBJ2-5): EAGVTQSPTHLIKTRGQQATLRCSPISGHTSVYWYQQALGLGLQFLLWYDEGEERNRGNFPPRFSGRQFPNYSSELNVNALELEDSALYLCASSFRGIGETQYFGPGTRLLVL.

The J gene is TRBJ2-3, the V gene TRBV4-1; 12 bases are shared with TRBD2. This CDR3 spans 16 amino acids. CDR1 and CDR2 (germline): MGHRA, YSYEKL. Germline trimming cut 1 base from V and 1 base from J; bases unmatched to any gene: 0. Here the CDR3 DNA reads TGCGCCAGCAGCCAAGGGACTAGCGGGGGCACAGATACGCAGTATTTT. It encodes CASSQGTSGGTDTQYF.

The chain couples TRBV6-5 to TRBJ1-4, with a possible D match to TRBD1 (5 bases). V lost 6 bases to trimming and J lost 5 bases, with 16 bases between them. CDR3 length: 15 amino acids. Germline V gene data show CDR1 as MNHEY and CDR2 as SVGAGI. The CDR3 DNA sequence: TGTGCCAGCAGCCCCGGTGACAGTCGGAATGAAAAACTGTTTTTT. This sequence encodes CASSPGDSRNEKLFF.

This chain uses TRBV9 with TRBJ2-7; 11 nucleotides agree with TRBD1. The J segment lost 7 bases and the V segment lost 4 bases, leaving 7 bases of the junction unmatched. The germline gives CDR1 SGDLS, CDR2 YYNGEE. CDR3 length: 14 amino acids. The CDR3 sequence is CASSPWTGGREQYF. DNA for the CDR3: TGTGCCAGCAGCCCATGGACAGGGGGCAGAGAGCAGTACTTC.

V and J are TRBV18 and TRBJ1-2, with 8 nucleotides matching TRBD1. V gave up 3 bases and J gave up 4 bases; unmatched junction bases: 16. The CDR3 has 18 residues. CDR1 and CDR2 from the germline V gene are KGHSH and LQKENI. The CDR3 is CASSPYPGETGVSYGYTF. In DNA, the CDR3 is TGTGCCAGCTCACCCTACCCGGGGGAGACAGGGGTATCCTATGGCTACACCTTC.

The CDR3 DNA reads TGTGCCAGCAGCCCTACGACTAGCGGGAGTGGCAATGAGCAGTTCTTC. Translation gives CASSPTTSGSGNEQFF. V usage is TRBV7-8 and J usage is TRBJ2-1; 12 nucleotides agree with TRBD2. CDR1 and CDR2 (germline): SGHVS, FQNEAQ. With 5 bases clipped from V and 6 bases from J, the junction kept 8 bases outside the gene matches. There are 16 residues in the CDR3.

The chain is built from TRBV5-4 and TRBJ2-1; D gene uncertain. There are 12 residues in the CDR3. Germline CDR1 SGHNT, CDR2 YYREEE (reference sequence). The V end lost 2 bases, the J end lost 8 bases, and 8 bases lay between the germline ends. This CDR3 is CASSFVVDEQFF. DNA of the CDR3: TGTGCCAGCAGCTTCGTCGTCGATGAGCAGTTCTTC.

The CDR3: CASTGGQGTYEQYF. CDR3 DNA sequence: TGTGCCAGCACCGGGGGACAGGGGACCTACGAGCAGTACTTC. This sequence joins TRBV6-1 and TRBJ2-7, with 10 bases matching TRBD1. Germline trimming cut 7 bases from V and 2 bases from J; bases unmatched to any gene: 5. The CDR3 extends over 14 amino acids. CDR1 is MNHNS and CDR2 is SASEGT in the germline V gene.

The rearrangement uses TRBV14 and TRBJ1-2; TRBD1 matches 11 bases. The germline V gene encodes CDR1 SGHDN and CDR2 FVKESK. CDR3 length equals 14 residues. Unmatched junction bases numbered 3, after V lost 4 bases and J lost 5 bases. CDR3 coding DNA: TGTGCCAGCAGCCGGACAGGGGGCGGGTATGGCTACACCTTC. It codes for CASSRTGGGYGYTF.

The chain links TRBV6-5 to TRBJ2-1; 9 bases map to TRBD1. Per the germline V gene, CDR1 is MNHEY and CDR2 is SVGAGI. This CDR3 is built from 15 residues. The ends lost 8 bases at V and 1 base at J; junction bases unmatched: 6. The CDR3 region is CASGLTGGSYNEQFF. The CDR3 DNA reads as TGTGCCAGCGGACTGACAGGGGGATCCTACAATGAGCAGTTCTTC.

This chain uses TRBV7-3 with TRBJ2-2; 8 nucleotides line up with TRBD2. The CDR3 has 21 residues. Looked up from germline, CDR1 is SGHTA and CDR2 is FQGTGA. V was clipped by 7 bases and J by 0 bases; unmatched bases: 22. In DNA form, the CDR3 reads TGTGCCAGCACCGATTACACGGGAGAGCGGGAGTTGGATCCGAACACCGGGGAGCTGTTTTTT. Amino acid sequence: CASTDYTGERELDPNTGELFF.

The rearrangement joins TRBV5-8 to TRBJ1-1; D might be TRBD1 (6 bases). The CDR3 is made up of 13 amino acids. Germline V gene data show CDR1 as SGHTS and CDR2 as YDEGEE. V dropped 3 bases and J dropped 6 bases, with 12 bases sitting between them. In DNA form, the CDR3 reads TGTGCCAGCAGCTGGGCACAGGGTTCTGAAGCTTTCTTT. This codes for CASSWAQGSEAFF.

This chain links TRBV2 with TRBJ1-5, with 7 bases matching TRBD1. The junction had 4 bases not matched to a gene; V was cut back by 5 bases and J by 0 bases. The CDR3 length is 15 residues. Germline lookup yields CDR1 SNHLY and CDR2 FYNNEI. The CDR3 DNA reads as TGTGCCAGCAGTCCGACAGGGTCTAGCAATCAGCCCCAGCATTTT. The encoded protein is CASSPTGSSNQPQHF.

This sequence joins TRBV7-9 and TRBJ1-1; 7 bases line up with TRBD1. Per the germline V gene, CDR1 is SEHNR and CDR2 is FQNEAQ (reference sequence). The trim removed 6 bases at V and 6 bases at J, leaving 10 bases unmatched. The CDR3 is 14 amino acids. CDR3 residues: CASRPNRGAAEAFF. The CDR3 DNA reads TGTGCCAGCAGACCTAACAGGGGTGCCGCTGAAGCTTTCTTT.

The rearrangement links TRBV5-1 to TRBJ2-2; TRBD1 might be the D (5 bases). Per germline, CDR1 SGHRS and CDR2 YFSETQ. CDR3 length equals 16 residues. V lost 0 bases to trimming and J lost 1 base, with 10 bases between them. CDR3 amino acids: CASSLEGVENTGELFF. CDR3 nucleotides: TGCGCCAGCAGCTTGGAAGGGGTGGAGAACACCGGGGAGCTGTTTTTT.

V and J are TRBV2 and TRBJ1-1; 7 positions match TRBD1. The CDR3 covers 17 residues. Trimming removed 6 bases from V and 4 bases from J; junction bases left unmatched: 17. The germline V gene encodes CDR1 SNHLY and CDR2 FYNNEI. For the CDR3, the DNA is TGTGCCAGCAGGCGACAGGGTCCCTGTCGTGTTGGCACTGAAGCTTTCTTT. Protein sequence: CASRRQGPCRVGTEAFF.

This chain joins TRBV7-2 and TRBJ1-1; no clear D. The CDR3 loop spans 13 amino acids. The germline V gene has CDR1 SGHTA and CDR2 FQGNSA. Trimming stripped 2 bases from V and 1 base from J, with 5 bases between. Written as DNA, the CDR3 is TGTGCCAGCAGCTTAACCGGGAACACTGAAGCTTTCTTT. Amino acid sequence: CASSLTGNTEAFF.

The chain has TRBV2 and TRBJ1-1; D is uncertain. In germline, CDR1 is SNHLY, CDR2 FYNNEI. There are 14 residues in the CDR3. V shed 2 bases and J shed 4 bases, with 11 bases lying between them. CDR3 coding DNA: TGTGCCAGCAGTGAACAGGAAATCGGCACTGAAGCTTTCTTT. This codes for CASSEQEIGTEAFF.

CDR3 nucleotides: TGTGCCAGTACGGAGGTAATGGACACTGAAGCTTTCTTT. It yields the protein CASTEVMDTEAFF. The chain is built from TRBV19 and TRBJ1-1; D gene uncertain. Germline loops: CDR1 LNHDA, CDR2 SQIVND (reference sequence). This CDR3 contains 13 residues. V gave up 7 bases and J gave up 3 bases, with 12 bases separating them.

The gene calls are TRBV20-1 and TRBJ2-1; D ambiguous. CDR1 DFQATT and CDR2 SNEGSKA come from the germline V gene (reference sequence). The CDR3 has 10 residues. V was clipped by 6 bases and J by 6 bases, with 6 bases between them. CDR3 amino acids: CSAVFNEQFF. CDR3 in DNA: TGCAGTGCCGTTTTCAATGAGCAGTTCTTC.

This sequence joins TRBV11-1 and TRBJ2-7, with D maybe TRBD2 (6 bases). The V end was cut by 2 bases, the J end by 5 bases, with 22 bases between. This CDR3 contains 17 residues. The germline gives CDR1 SGHAT, CDR2 FQDESV (reference sequence). The chain's CDR3 is CASSLPRRAGREDEQYF. In DNA form, the CDR3 reads TGTGCCAGCAGCTTACCGCGGAGGGCGGGGAGAGAGGACGAGCAGTACTTC.

This clone was counted between two and nine times. The chain uses TRBV5-5 and TRBJ2-3, with a possible D match to TRBD2 (7 bases). From germline, CDR1 is SGHKS and CDR2 YYEKEE (reference sequence). V gave up 4 bases and J gave up 6 bases, with 18 bases separating them. The length of the CDR3 is 15 residues. The CDR3 DNA follows: TGTGCCAGCAGCACCCCTAGCGGAGGGGGGGATACGCAGTATTTT. This encodes CASSTPSGGGDTQYF.

This clone turned up a few times. V is TRBV6-5 and J is TRBJ1-2; possible D gene TRBD1, 5 bases. Per the germline V gene, CDR1 is MNHEY and CDR2 is SVGAGI. CDR3 length: 13 residues. V lost 6 bases, J lost 4 bases, and 12 bases lay in between. DNA for the CDR3: TGTGCCAGCAGCCCAGGGTTGCCCTATGGCTACACCTTC. The encoded protein is CASSPGLPYGYTF.

The genes are TRBV4-1 and TRBJ2-7, with D tentatively TRBD2 (5 bases). The CDR3 is 16 amino acids. The germline V gene has CDR1 MGHRA and CDR2 YSYEKL. Trimming cost V 2 bases and J 0 bases, with 14 bases left between them. In nucleotides, the CDR3 is TGCGCCAGCAGCCAAAGCCCCTCAGGAGGCTCCTACGAGCAGTACTTC. Translation: CASSQSPSGGSYEQYF.

The V gene is TRBV5-6, the J gene TRBJ2-3; the D is unclear. The V end lost 2 bases, the J end lost 4 bases, and 8 bases lay between the germline ends. The CDR3 has 13 amino acids. Germline V lookup: CDR1 SGHDT, CDR2 YYEEEE. CDR3 DNA: TGTGCCAGCAGCTTCCCAGGCGCAGATACGCAGTATTTT. This translates into CASSFPGADTQYF.